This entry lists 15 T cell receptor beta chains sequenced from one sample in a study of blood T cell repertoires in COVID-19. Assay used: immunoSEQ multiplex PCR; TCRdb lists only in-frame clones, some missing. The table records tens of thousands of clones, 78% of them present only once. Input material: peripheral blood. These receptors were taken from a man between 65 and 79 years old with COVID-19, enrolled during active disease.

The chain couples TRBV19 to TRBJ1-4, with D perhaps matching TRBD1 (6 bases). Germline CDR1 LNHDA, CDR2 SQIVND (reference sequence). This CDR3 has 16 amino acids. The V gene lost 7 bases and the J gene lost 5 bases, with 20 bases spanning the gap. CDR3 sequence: CASTIKGTFGNEKLFF. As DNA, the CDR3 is TGTGCCAGTACCATAAAAGGGACATTCGGGAATGAAAAACTGTTTTTT.

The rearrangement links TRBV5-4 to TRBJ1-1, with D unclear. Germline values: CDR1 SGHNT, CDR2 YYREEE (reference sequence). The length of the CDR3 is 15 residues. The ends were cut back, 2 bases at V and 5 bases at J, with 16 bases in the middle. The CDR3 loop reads CASSFLDPGRTEAFF. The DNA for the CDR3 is TGTGCCAGCAGCTTCCTCGACCCCGGGAGGACTGAAGCTTTCTTT.

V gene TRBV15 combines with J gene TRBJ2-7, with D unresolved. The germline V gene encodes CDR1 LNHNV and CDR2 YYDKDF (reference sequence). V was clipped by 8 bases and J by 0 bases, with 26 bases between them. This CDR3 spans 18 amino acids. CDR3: CATGRPHHAKESSYEQYF. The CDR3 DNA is TGTGCCACCGGGCGCCCCCACCACGCGAAGGAAAGCTCCTACGAGCAGTACTTC. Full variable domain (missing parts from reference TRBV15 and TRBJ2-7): DAMVIQNPRYQVTQFGKPVTLSCSQTLNHNVMYWYQQKSSQAPKLLFHYYDKDFNNEADTPDNFQSRRPNTSFCFLDIRSPGLGDTAMYLCATGRPHHAKESSYEQYFGPGTRLTVT.

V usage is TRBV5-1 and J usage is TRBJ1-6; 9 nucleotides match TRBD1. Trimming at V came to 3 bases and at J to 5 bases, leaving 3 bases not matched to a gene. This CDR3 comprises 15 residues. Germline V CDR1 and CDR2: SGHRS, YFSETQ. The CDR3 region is CASSSGQGNNSPLHF. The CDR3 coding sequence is TGCGCCAGCAGCTCGGGACAGGGAAATAATTCACCCCTCCACTTT.

DNA of the CDR3: TGTGCCTGGAGTGGAATACACATGAACACTGAAGCTTTCTTT. Protein product: CAWSGIHMNTEAFF. The chain carries TRBV30 and TRBJ1-1; D is uncertain. Germline V gene sequence: CDR1 GTSNPN, CDR2 SVGIG (reference sequence). Trimming took off 1 base at V and 0 bases at J, with 9 bases between the two ends. The CDR3 is 14 residues long.

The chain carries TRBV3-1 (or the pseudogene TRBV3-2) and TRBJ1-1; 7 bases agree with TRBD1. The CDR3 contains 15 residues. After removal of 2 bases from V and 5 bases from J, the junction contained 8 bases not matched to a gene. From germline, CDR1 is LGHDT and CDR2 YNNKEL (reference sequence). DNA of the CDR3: TGTGCCAGCAGCCAATTCACAGGGGCCACTACTGAAGCTTTCTTT. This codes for CASSQFTGATTEAFF.

The CDR3 region is CASSVAGGAAGELFF. The DNA for the CDR3 is TGTGCCAGCAGTGTGGCAGGGGGCGCCGCCGGGGAGCTGTTTTTT. The chain links TRBV2 to TRBJ2-2; 8 bases align to TRBD1. The length of the CDR3 is 15 residues. J gave up 6 bases and V 4 bases, and 7 bases lay outside the gene matches. CDR1 is SNHLY and CDR2 is FYNNEI in the germline V gene.

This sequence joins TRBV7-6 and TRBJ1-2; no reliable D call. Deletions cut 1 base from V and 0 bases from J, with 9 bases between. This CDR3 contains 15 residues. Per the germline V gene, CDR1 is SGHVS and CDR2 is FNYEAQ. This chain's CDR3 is CASSLGAGPNYGYTF. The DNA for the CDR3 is TGTGCCAGCAGCTTAGGGGCAGGTCCTAACTATGGCTACACCTTC.

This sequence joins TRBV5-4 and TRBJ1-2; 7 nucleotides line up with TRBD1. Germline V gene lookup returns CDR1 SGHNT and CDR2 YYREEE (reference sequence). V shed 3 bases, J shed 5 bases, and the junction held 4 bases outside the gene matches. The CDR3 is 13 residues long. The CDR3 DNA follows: TGTGCCAGCAGCTGGACAGGAGAATATGGCTACACCTTC. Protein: CASSWTGEYGYTF. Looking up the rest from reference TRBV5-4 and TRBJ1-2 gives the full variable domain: ETGVTQSPTHLIKTRGQQVTLRCSSQSGHNTVSWYQQALGQGPQFIFQYYREEENGRGNFPPRFSGLQFPNYSSELNVNALELDDSALYLCASSWTGEYGYTFGSGTRLTVV.

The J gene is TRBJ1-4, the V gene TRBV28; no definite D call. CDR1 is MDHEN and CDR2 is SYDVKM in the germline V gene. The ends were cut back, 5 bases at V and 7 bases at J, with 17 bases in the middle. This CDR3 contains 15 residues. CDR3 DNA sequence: TGTGCCAGCAGTCGTTGGGGAGCGGGCTCTGAAAAACTGTTTTTT. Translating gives CASSRWGAGSEKLFF.

CDR3 coding DNA: TGTGCCAGCAGTTACTCGGGGCAGGGCGGCGGGGAGCTGTTTTTT. Translated, it gives CASSYSGQGGGELFF. The rearrangement joins TRBV6-6 to TRBJ2-2; a weak D match, TRBD1 (5 bases). This CDR3 contains 15 residues. Trimming pared 0 bases from V and 7 bases from J, leaving 12 bases between. The germline V gene encodes CDR1 MNHNY and CDR2 SVGAGI (reference sequence).

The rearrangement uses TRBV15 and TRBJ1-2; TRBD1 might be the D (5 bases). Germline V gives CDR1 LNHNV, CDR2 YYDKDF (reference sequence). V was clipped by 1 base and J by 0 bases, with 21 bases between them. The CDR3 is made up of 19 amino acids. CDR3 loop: CATSRGGVPNYNSNYGYTF. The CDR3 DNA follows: TGTGCCACCAGCAGAGGGGGGGTGCCTAATTACAACTCTAACTATGGCTACACCTTC.

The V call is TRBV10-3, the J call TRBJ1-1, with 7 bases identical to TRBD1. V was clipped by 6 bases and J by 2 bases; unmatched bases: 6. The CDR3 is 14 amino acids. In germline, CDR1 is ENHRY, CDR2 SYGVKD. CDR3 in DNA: TGTGCCATCAGGACAGGGCAGGGAAACACTGAAGCTTTCTTT. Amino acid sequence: CAIRTGQGNTEAFF.

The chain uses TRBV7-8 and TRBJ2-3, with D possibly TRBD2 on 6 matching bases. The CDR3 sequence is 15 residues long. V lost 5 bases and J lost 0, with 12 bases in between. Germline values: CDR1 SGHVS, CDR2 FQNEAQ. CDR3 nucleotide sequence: TGTGCCAGCAGCCGCTCTAGCGCTAGCACAGATACGCAGTATTTT. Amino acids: CASSRSSASTDTQYF.

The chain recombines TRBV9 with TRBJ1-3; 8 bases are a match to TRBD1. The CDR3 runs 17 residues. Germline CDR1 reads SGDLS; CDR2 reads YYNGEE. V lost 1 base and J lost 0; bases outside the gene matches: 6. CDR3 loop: CASSVSGQVSSGNTIYF. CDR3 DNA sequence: TGTGCCAGCAGCGTATCGGGACAGGTCAGCTCTGGAAACACCATATATTTT.